This TCR beta chain stems from a study of beta chain features in type 1 diabetes. General study results and limits: Across all four CD4+ subsets, people with type 1 diabetes showed modestly shorter TCRB CDR3s.

Expressed TCRB transcripts were sequenced, since all the RNA that had been isolated was reverse transcribed. TCRdb's table, derived via immunoSEQ multiplex PCR, lists solely in-frame clones and lacks some. The table lists some 660,000 clones, about an eighth of them singletons. V was clipped by 3 bases and J by 0 bases, with 9 bases between them. Germline CDR1 and CDR2: LNHDA and SQIVND (reference sequence). This CDR3 is built from 15 residues. Comment on this clone: What it binds is unknown.

The sequence derives from a young man with type 1 diabetes. Sequences were obtained from naive CD4+ T cells from blood. This chain connects TRBV19 to TRBJ1-5; no reliable D call. The CDR3 DNA sequence: TGTGCCAGTAGTATTTCATGGGATAGCAATCAGCCCCAGCATTTT. Protein: CASSISWDSNQPQHF.